This T cell receptor beta chain came from a study of T cells expressing NK-cell markers. Study-wide findings and caveats: Dominant NKG2C+ clonotypes were found to form about 1.0-7.5% of CD8+ T cells in over five donors.

This CDR3 contains 15 residues. Germline V gene lookup returns CDR1 SGHRS and CDR2 YFSETQ. Researchers built TCR beta cDNA using 5'RACE template switching with UMIs. TCRdb processed the 5' RACE reads again and assigns one entry to each CDR3 protein, with no DNA. Its clone listing holds about 260,000 distinct CDR3 sequences. As for this clonotype: The target antigen is unknown.

The chain couples TRBV5-1 to TRBJ2-5; lacking DNA, the TRBD1 call made by TCRdb goes unchecked. Source material: blood T cells: a sorted CD56 or NKG2C T cell subset, CD4+ or CD8+ T cells, or bulk PBMC T cells (not recorded which). The receptor comes from a young man in good health. This chain's CDR3 is CASSPGREIQETQYF.